This TCR beta chain was recorded in a study of T cell repertoires in cytomegalovirus infection. The study, taken as a whole, reports: Clonotype analysis showed dominance of the ex vivo response by HLA-C-restricted CMV-specific TCR beta clonotypes.

This CDR3 has 16 amino acids. Germline assignment: CDR1 MDHEN and CDR2 SYDVKM. This clonotype was counted a single time. The antigen remains undetermined. A much larger clone lies a single base off, so this may be a read error. TCRdb reanalysed the reads using MiXCR and keeps one entry per CDR3 protein. The sample records about 160,000 distinct CDR3 sequences, 15% to 20% being singletons. The V call is TRBV28, the J call TRBJ1-5; TRBD1 agrees at 7 bases. The sequenced sample was CD8+ T cells from PBMCs. This receptor was taken from a human donor in good health (CMV status not recorded). Some clones in this sample may be carry-over from other donors' samples. CDR3 bases: TGTGCCTGCAGTTTCTTCGGGACAGAAAATAATCAGCCCCAGCATTTT. This encodes CACSFFGTENNQPQHF.